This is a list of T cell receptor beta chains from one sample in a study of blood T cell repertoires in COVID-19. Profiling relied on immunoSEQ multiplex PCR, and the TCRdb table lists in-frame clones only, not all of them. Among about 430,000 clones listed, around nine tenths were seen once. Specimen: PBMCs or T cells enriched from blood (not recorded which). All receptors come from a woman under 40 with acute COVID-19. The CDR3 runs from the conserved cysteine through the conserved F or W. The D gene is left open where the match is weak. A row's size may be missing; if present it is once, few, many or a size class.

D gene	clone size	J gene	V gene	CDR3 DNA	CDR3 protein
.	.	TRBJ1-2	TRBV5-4	TGTGCCAGCGGCACAGACCCTCTGGGCTATGGCTACACCTTC	CASGTDPLGYGYTF
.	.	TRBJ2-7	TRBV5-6	TGTGCCAGCAGCCGGGGTCGGAGCGGGTCACCCTACGAGCAGTACTTC	CASSRGRSGSPYEQYF
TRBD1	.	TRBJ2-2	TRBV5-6	TGTGCCAGCAGTTTGCGCGGACAGGGGCGCACCGGGGAGCTGTTTTTT	CASSLRGQGRTGELFF
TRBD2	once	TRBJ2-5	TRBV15	TGTGCCACCACCCTTTCCCGGGGACTAACGGAGACCCAGTACTTC	CATTLSRGLTETQYF
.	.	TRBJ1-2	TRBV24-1	TGTGCCACCAGTGGTGAGGGATACTATGGCTACACCTTC	CATSGEGYYGYTF
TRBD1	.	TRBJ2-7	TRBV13	TGTGCCAGCCGACCCGGGACAGGGCTCTACGAGCAGTACTTC	CASRPGTGLYEQYF
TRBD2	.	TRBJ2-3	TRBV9	TGTGCCAGCAGCGTCGGCGGGGGTACCCAGGATACGCAGTATTTT	CASSVGGGTQDTQYF
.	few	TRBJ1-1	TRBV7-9	TGTGCCAGCAGCTCACAGGGCCCTGAAGCTTTCTTT	CASSSQGPEAFF
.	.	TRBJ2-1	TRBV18	TGTGCCAGCTCACCATTAGGGGGACAAAGCTCCTACAATGAGCAGTTCTTC	CASSPLGGQSSYNEQFF
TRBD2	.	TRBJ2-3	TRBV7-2	TGTGCCAGCAGCTTAGGTCGTCAGCGGGGGGAGGTTTTAGATACGCAGTATTTT	CASSLGRQRGEVLDTQYF
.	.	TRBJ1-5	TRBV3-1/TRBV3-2	TGTGCCAGGGAGCTACGTGGAGGGAAGGCGCAGCCCCAGCATTTT	CARELRGGKAQPQHF
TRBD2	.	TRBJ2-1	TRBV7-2	TGTGCCAGCAGCCCGACTAGCGGGGGTTTCTGGGAGCAGTTCTTC	CASSPTSGGFWEQFF
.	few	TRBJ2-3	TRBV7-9	TGTGCCAGCAGTCGTCGACAGGAAGGAGATACGCAGTATTTT	CASSRRQEGDTQYF
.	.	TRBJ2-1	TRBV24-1	TGTGCCACCAGTGCTTTAGGAGTGATCAATGAGCAGTTCTTC	CATSALGVINEQFF
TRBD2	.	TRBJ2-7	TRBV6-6	TGTGCCAGCAGTCGAACTAGCGGGGGCCTCCCCTACGAGCAGTACTTC	CASSRTSGGLPYEQYF
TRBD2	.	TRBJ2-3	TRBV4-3	TGCGCCAGCAGCCACCAGCGGGGGTCCCCAACGCAGTATTTT	CASSHQRGSPTQYF
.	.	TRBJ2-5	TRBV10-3	TGTGCCATCAGTTTAACAGGGCAAGAGACCCAGTACTTC	CAISLTGQETQYF
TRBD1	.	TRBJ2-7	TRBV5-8	TGTGCCAGCAGCTTGGAGGACAGGGGGTCCGAGCAGTACTTC	CASSLEDRGSEQYF
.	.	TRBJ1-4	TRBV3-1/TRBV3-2	TGTGCCAGCAGCCTGGGAGGAGGGATAGGCTCGGTAGGGGAAAAACTGTTTTTT	CASSLGGGIGSVGEKLFF
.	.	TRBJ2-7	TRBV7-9	TGTGCCAGCAGCTTTGACAGTGCCTCCTACGAGCAGTACTTC	CASSFDSASYEQYF
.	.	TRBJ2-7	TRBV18	TGTGCCAGTTCAAACGGGCGGGACCTCTCCTACGAGCAGTACTTC	CASSNGRDLSYEQYF
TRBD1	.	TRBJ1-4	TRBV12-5	TGTGCTAGTGCCCCAAGGGGGCTCGAGGGGTGGCTTAATGAAAAACTGTTTTTT	CASAPRGLEGWLNEKLFF
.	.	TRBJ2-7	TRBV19	TGTGCCAGTAGTATGGTTGAGGGAGAGACCTACGAGCAGTACTTC	CASSMVEGETYEQYF
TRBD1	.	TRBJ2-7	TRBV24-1	TGTGCCACCAGTGATTGGGACAGGGGAAACGAGCAGTACTTC	CATSDWDRGNEQYF
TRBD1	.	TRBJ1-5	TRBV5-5	TGTGCCAGCAGCTTGTTTCCCCTGACAGGGTCCTATAGCAATCAGCCCCAGCATTTT	CASSLFPLTGSYSNQPQHF
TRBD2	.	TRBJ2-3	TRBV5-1	TGCGCCAGCAGCGCTGGACTAGCGGGGGACACAGATACGCAGTATTTT	CASSAGLAGDTDTQYF
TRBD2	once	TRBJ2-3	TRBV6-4	TGTGCCAGCAGTGCTTTGGGGGGGACAGATACGCAGTATTTT	CASSALGGTDTQYF
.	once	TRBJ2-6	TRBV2	TGTGCCAGCAGTGCCGAATGGGAGGCGGGGGCCAACGTCCTGACTTTC	CASSAEWEAGANVLTF
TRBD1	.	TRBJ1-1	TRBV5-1	TGCGCCAGCAGCTTGGACGGGGGACAGGGGCCGAGAACTGAAGCTTTCTTT	CASSLDGGQGPRTEAFF
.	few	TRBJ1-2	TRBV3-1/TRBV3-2	TGTGCCAGCAGCCAAGCAGGGTTTAGGCTATATGGCTACACCTTC	CASSQAGFRLYGYTF
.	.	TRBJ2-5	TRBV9	TGTGCCAGCAGCGAGGTACCCAACGAAAGCGGGACCCAGTACTTC	CASSEVPNESGTQYF
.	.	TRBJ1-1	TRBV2	TGTGCCAGCAGAGAAATTTACAGGGACGTCACTGAAGCTTTCTTT	CASREIYRDVTEAFF
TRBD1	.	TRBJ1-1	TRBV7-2	TGTGCCAGCAGCCCTCAGGGGGGAGCTTTCTTT	CASSPQGGAFF
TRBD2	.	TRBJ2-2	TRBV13	TGTGCCAGCAGTCTACGCACGGGACTAGCGGGGACCGGGGAGCTGTTTTTT	CASSLRTGLAGTGELFF
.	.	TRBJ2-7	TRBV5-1	TGCGCCAGCAGCCGCCTAGCGCGGGGCCCCTACGAGCAGTACTTC	CASSRLARGPYEQYF
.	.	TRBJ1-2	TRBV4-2	TGTGCCAGCAGCCAAAACAGGGATGGCTATGGCTACACCTTC	CASSQNRDGYGYTF
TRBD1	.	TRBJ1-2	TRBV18	TGTGCCAGCTCGCCAACGAGCAGTTCGGACAGGGATAACTATGGCTACACCTTC	CASSPTSSSDRDNYGYTF
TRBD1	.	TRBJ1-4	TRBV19	TGTGCCAGTACCCTAGAGGGGACAGGGGGTGAAAAACTGTTTTTT	CASTLEGTGGEKLFF
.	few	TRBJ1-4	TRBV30	TGTGCCTGGCTTTCTGGACAGTTAAAGAATGAAAAACTGTTTTTT	CAWLSGQLKNEKLFF
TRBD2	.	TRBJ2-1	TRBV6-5	TGTGCCAGCAGTTATGGTAGCGGGGGGGACGTTGACCAGTTCTTC	CASSYGSGGDVDQFF
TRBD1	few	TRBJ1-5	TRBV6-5	TGTGCCAGCAGTACAGGGGGCGATTATCCCCAGCCCCAGCATTTT	CASSTGGDYPQPQHF
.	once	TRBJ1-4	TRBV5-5	TGTGCCAGCAGCTTGGCGGGACTTAATGAAAAACTGTTTTTT	CASSLAGLNEKLFF
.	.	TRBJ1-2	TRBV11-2	TGTGCCAGCGCCTCCCGGCGGTATGGCTACACCTTC	CASASRRYGYTF
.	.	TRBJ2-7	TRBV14	TGTGCCAGCAGCCAGCTACTAGATCCCCCGTACGAGCAGTACTTC	CASSQLLDPPYEQYF
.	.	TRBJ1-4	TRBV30	TGTGCCTACCGGGACTATAATGAAAAACTGTTTTTT	CAYRDYNEKLFF
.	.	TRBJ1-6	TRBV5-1	TGCGCCAGCAGCTTTTTCAACCAGGGGAATAATTCACCCCTCCACTTT	CASSFFNQGNNSPLHF
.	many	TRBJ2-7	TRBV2	TGTGCCAGCAGTGCGGCCTACGAGCAGTACTTC	CASSAAYEQYF
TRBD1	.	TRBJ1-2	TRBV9	TGTGCCAGCAGCCCCTGGGACAGGGGATCAGACGGCTACACCTTC	CASSPWDRGSDGYTF
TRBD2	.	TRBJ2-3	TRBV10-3	TGTGCCATCAGCCCTAGCGGGGGGCCTCTGGATACGCAGTATTTT	CAISPSGGPLDTQYF
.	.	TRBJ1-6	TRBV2	TGTGCCAGCAGGGTGGCAGAAACCTATAATTCACCCCTCCACTTT	CASRVAETYNSPLHF